The 4 T cell receptor beta chains listed next were all sequenced from one sample in a study of beta chain features in type 1 diabetes. Sequencing targeted expressed TCRB transcripts, as all isolated RNA had been reverse transcribed. Some clones are missing from TCRdb's copy, which holds only in-frame ones; the method was immunoSEQ multiplex PCR. The table has under 150,000 clones, less than 9% seen once. Sequenced: central memory CD4+ T cells from blood. The source is a woman in her 30s in good health.

This chain joins TRBV5-5 and TRBJ2-2, with 8 bases aligning to TRBD1. Per germline, CDR1 SGHKS and CDR2 YYEKEE (reference sequence). V gave up 3 bases and J gave up 7 bases; unmatched junction bases: 2. This CDR3 comprises 13 residues. In DNA form, the CDR3 reads TGTGCCAGCAGCTCACAGGGGGACGGGGAGCTGTTTTTT. Protein sequence: CASSSQGDGELFF.

This clone was detected a few times. The chain is built from TRBV5-8 and TRBJ2-3; 8 bases map to TRBD2. The V gene end was trimmed by 4 bases and the J gene end by 6 bases; junction bases not matched to a gene: 10. CDR1 is SGHTS and CDR2 is YDEGEE in the germline V gene. The CDR3 spans 15 residues. In nucleotides, the CDR3 is TGTGCCAGCAGCGAGAGCGGGAGAGACTCGGATACGCAGTATTTT. This codes for CASSESGRDSDTQYF.

This clone was observed once. The chain carries TRBV6-5 and TRBJ1-5; 12 nucleotides match TRBD1. V was pared by 6 bases and J by 6 bases, with 6 bases of the junction left unmatched. The germline V gene encodes CDR1 MNHEY and CDR2 SVGAGI. The CDR3 sequence is 15 residues long. DNA for the CDR3: TGTGCCAGCAGCTCCGGGACAGGGGGCGTTCAGCCCCAGCATTTT. Amino acid sequence: CASSSGTGGVQPQHF.

The J gene is TRBJ1-5, the V gene TRBV30, with D perhaps matching TRBD1 (5 bases). Germline V gives CDR1 GTSNPN, CDR2 SVGIG (reference sequence). CDR3 length equals 14 residues. The V end lost 1 base, the J end lost 5 bases, and 12 bases lay between the germline ends. CDR3 in amino acids: CAWSAGPGDQPQHF. The CDR3 nucleotides read TGTGCCTGGAGTGCGGGGCCGGGGGATCAGCCCCAGCATTTT.